Listed below are T cell receptor beta chains from one sample, sequenced in a study of blood T cell repertoires in COVID-19. Sequencing used immunoSEQ multiplex PCR; TCRdb keeps in-frame clones, though not all of them. The sample includes about 300,000 clones, about 90% of them seen just once. Sequences were obtained from PBMCs or T cells enriched from blood (not recorded which). The source of these receptors is a woman between 25 and 40 years old who had recovered from COVID-19. The CDR3 runs from the conserved cysteine through the conserved F or W. Fields, in order: CDR3 protein, CDR3 DNA, clone size, CDR3 length, D gene, V gene, J gene. A D gene is named only where the DNA matches it firmly. Rows may omit the clone size; those that give it use once, few, many or a size class.

CASSWDRTSSGNTIYF,TGTGCCAGCAGCTGGGACAGGACGAGCTCTGGAAACACCATATATTTT,.,16,TRBD1,TRBV7-8,TRBJ1-3
CASSFLARENTEAFF,TGCGCCAGCAGCTTTTTGGCCAGGGAGAACACTGAAGCTTTCTTT,.,15,.,TRBV5-1,TRBJ1-1
CASSLSGQGISAIYF,TGTGCCAGCAGTTTATCGGGACAGGGGATCAGTGCCATATATTTT,.,15,TRBD1,TRBV27,TRBJ1-3
CASSQPQGANYGYTF,TGTGCCAGCAGCCAGCCGCAGGGGGCGAACTATGGCTACACCTTC,.,15,TRBD1,TRBV4-2,TRBJ1-2
CASSSIAGEYNEQFF,TGTGCCAGCAGCTCGATAGCGGGGGAATACAATGAGCAGTTCTTC,.,15,TRBD2,TRBV7-3,TRBJ2-1
CASSFNRWNTIYF,TGTGCCAGCAGCTTTAACAGGTGGAACACCATATATTTT,.,13,.,TRBV5-6,TRBJ1-3
CASSSTGYEQYF,TGTGCCAGCAGTTCGACAGGCTACGAGCAGTACTTC,.,12,.,TRBV28,TRBJ2-7
CASSLQTGVVAFF,TGTGCCAGCAGCCTACAGACAGGGGTAGTAGCTTTCTTT,.,13,TRBD1,TRBV11-2,TRBJ1-1
CASSYGAHASGNTIYF,TGTGCCAGCAGTTATGGGGCCCACGCCTCTGGAAACACCATATATTTT,.,16,.,TRBV6-5,TRBJ1-3
CAITPGQGMDGYTF,TGTGCCATCACCCCGGGACAGGGGATGGATGGCTACACCTTC,.,14,TRBD1,TRBV10-3,TRBJ1-2
CASSQDRRQPQHF,TGTGCCAGCAGCCAAGACAGGCGCCAGCCCCAGCATTTT,.,13,.,TRBV5-4,TRBJ1-5
CASKGGGRKGNTIYF,TGCGCCAGCAAAGGAGGGGGCAGAAAAGGAAACACCATATATTTT,.,15,TRBD1,TRBV23-1,TRBJ1-3
CASTRGEGFSYNSPLHF,TGTGCCAGCACTCGAGGAGAGGGATTCTCCTATAATTCACCCCTCCACTTT,.,17,.,TRBV6-6,TRBJ1-6
CASSVVIGGVAGELFF,TGTGCCAGCAGCGTAGTTATCGGGGGGGTCGCCGGGGAGCTGTTTTTT,.,16,TRBD2,TRBV9,TRBJ2-2
CASSQEWDRAPNYGYTF,TGCGCCAGCAGCCAAGAGTGGGACAGGGCCCCGAACTATGGCTACACCTTC,.,17,TRBD1,TRBV4-3,TRBJ1-2
CASNGGTRLGYTF,TGTGCCAGCAATGGGGGGACTCGATTGGGCTACACCTTC,.,13,.,TRBV11-2,TRBJ1-2
CASSFEPGHNYEQYF,TGCGCCAGCAGCTTTGAGCCGGGACACAACTACGAGCAGTACTTC,.,15,.,TRBV5-1,TRBJ2-7
CASSQDGAGWQYF,TGCGCCAGCAGCCAAGATGGGGCCGGCTGGCAGTACTTC,once,13,.,TRBV4-1,TRBJ2-7
CASKDVKSQGRTSPLHF,TGCGCCAGCAAAGACGTAAAAAGCCAGGGGCGAACTTCACCCCTCCACTTT,.,17,.,TRBV5-1,TRBJ1-6
CASSSGQGRNQPQHF,TGTGCCAGCAGCTCTGGACAGGGTAGAAATCAGCCCCAGCATTTT,.,15,TRBD1,TRBV13,TRBJ1-5
CASSSGQGASGELFF,TGTGCCAGCAGCTCAGGACAGGGGGCGTCCGGGGAGCTGTTTTTT,.,15,TRBD1,TRBV5-6,TRBJ2-2
CATSERGRGDTQYF,TGTGCCACCAGTGAGAGGGGGCGCGGGGATACGCAGTATTTT,.,14,TRBD1,TRBV24-1,TRBJ2-3
CASSTPRTGGPGELFF,TGTGCCAGCAGCACGCCTCGGACAGGGGGCCCCGGGGAGCTGTTTTTT,.,16,TRBD1,TRBV6-2/TRBV6-3,TRBJ2-2
CASSEIVMNTEAFF,TGTGCCAGCAGTGAGATAGTTATGAACACTGAAGCTTTCTTT,.,14,.,TRBV2,TRBJ1-1
CASSMGGGATGANVLTF,TGTGCCAGTAGTATGGGCGGGGGCGCCACTGGGGCCAACGTCCTGACTTTC,.,17,.,TRBV19,TRBJ2-6
CATAGRLNTEAFF,TGTGCCACCGCGGGTAGGCTGAACACTGAAGCTTTCTTT,.,13,.,TRBV15,TRBJ1-1
CAISAGQYEKLFF,TGTGCCATCAGTGCGGGACAGTATGAAAAACTGTTTTTT,.,13,TRBD1,TRBV10-3,TRBJ1-4
CASSPQFGGTEAFF,TGTGCCAGCAGCCCCCAATTTGGCGGCACTGAAGCTTTCTTT,.,14,.,TRBV3-1/TRBV3-2,TRBJ1-1
CASSQDRTGQGASGANVLTF,TGCGCCAGCAGCCAAGATCGTACGGGACAGGGGGCTTCTGGGGCCAACGTCCTGACTTTC,.,20,TRBD1,TRBV4-1,TRBJ2-6
CASSLGGQALYEQYF,TGTGCCAGCAGCTTAGGGGGACAGGCCCTCTACGAGCAGTACTTC,once,15,TRBD1,TRBV7-2,TRBJ2-7
CASSKLPGGTGNTIYF,TGTGCCAGTAGTAAGCTCCCAGGGGGCACTGGAAACACCATATATTTT,once,16,TRBD1,TRBV19,TRBJ1-3
CAAASGTGVTGELFF,TGTGCCGCCGCCTCCGGGACAGGGGTAACCGGGGAGCTGTTTTTT,once,15,TRBD1,TRBV10-3,TRBJ2-2
CASSLEGTGNEKLFF,TGTGCCAGCAGCTTAGAAGGGACAGGGAATGAAAAACTGTTTTTT,.,15,TRBD1,TRBV7-2,TRBJ1-4
CASSLKTGSDGYTF,TGTGCCAGCAGCCTGAAAACCGGGTCTGATGGCTACACCTTC,.,14,.,TRBV5-4,TRBJ1-2
CASSPLAGNTDTQYF,TGCGCCAGCAGCCCACTAGCGGGGAACACAGATACGCAGTATTTT,.,15,TRBD2,TRBV5-1,TRBJ2-3
CASSPMAGGTEQFF,TGTGCCAGCAGCCCCATGGCGGGGGGGACTGAGCAGTTCTTC,few,14,TRBD2,TRBV7-9,TRBJ2-1
CASRVDRGDEAFF,TGTGCCAGCAGAGTCGACAGGGGTGACGAAGCTTTCTTT,few,13,TRBD1,TRBV2,TRBJ1-1
CASNGGAGEQYF,TGCGCCAGTAACGGGGGGGCCGGGGAGCAGTACTTC,.,12,TRBD2,TRBV10-1,TRBJ2-7
CASSPRGGGYEQYF,TGTGCCAGCAGCCCCCGGGGGGGTGGCTACGAGCAGTACTTC,.,14,TRBD2,TRBV9,TRBJ2-7
CSVGSGGGGEQFF,TGCAGCGTTGGTAGCGGGGGCGGAGGTGAGCAGTTCTTC,.,13,TRBD2,TRBV29-1,TRBJ2-1
CASRPTDRGNYGYTF,TGTGCCAGCAGACCAACAGACAGGGGAAACTATGGCTACACCTTC,.,15,TRBD1,TRBV6-1,TRBJ1-2
CSVGTGGIYEQYF,TGCAGCGTAGGGACAGGGGGGATCTACGAGCAGTACTTC,.,13,TRBD1,TRBV29-1,TRBJ2-7
CASSRQGPIHGYTF,TGTGCCAGCAGCCGACAGGGGCCGATTCATGGCTACACCTTC,.,14,TRBD1,TRBV7-9,TRBJ1-2
CSVPGRGLTQFF,TGCAGCGTCCCCGGCAGGGGTCTTACACAGTTCTTC,.,12,.,TRBV29-1,TRBJ2-1
CASSPLTGGLNYGYTF,TGTGCCAGTAGTCCCCTGACAGGGGGCTTAAACTATGGCTACACCTTC,.,16,TRBD1,TRBV19,TRBJ1-2
CASSFADSYEQYF,TGTGCCAGCAGCTTCGCGGACTCCTACGAGCAGTACTTC,.,13,.,TRBV11-2,TRBJ2-7
CASSGTNDRDSPLHF,TGTGCCAGTTCCGGGACAAACGATAGGGATTCACCCCTCCACTTT,.,15,.,TRBV2,TRBJ1-6
CASSYRWAGGYNEQFF,TGTGCCAGCAGTTACCGTTGGGCAGGGGGTTACAATGAGCAGTTCTTC,.,16,TRBD1,TRBV6-5,TRBJ2-1
CASSRQTSDEQYF,TGTGCCAGCTCACGACAGACTAGTGACGAGCAGTACTTC,.,13,.,TRBV18,TRBJ2-7
CASSYGTTINYGYTF,TGTGCCAGCAGCTACGGGACAACAATAAACTATGGCTACACCTTC,.,15,.,TRBV6-4,TRBJ1-2
CASRSGGSYGYTF,TGTGCCAGCAGGTCGGGGGGGAGCTATGGCTACACCTTC,.,13,.,TRBV6-5,TRBJ1-2
CASSPQDPGTGNTIYF,TGTGCCAGCAGCCCGCAAGACCCGGGGACTGGAAACACCATATATTTT,.,16,.,TRBV7-2,TRBJ1-3
CASSPNPPGVAGEGGELFF,TGTGCCAGCAGCCCCAACCCCCCGGGGGTAGCGGGGGAGGGCGGGGAGCTGTTTTTT,.,19,TRBD2,TRBV7-3,TRBJ2-2
CASSYPQGLNTGELFF,TGTGCCAGCAGTTACCCACAGGGGCTGAACACCGGGGAGCTGTTTTTT,.,16,TRBD1,TRBV6-5,TRBJ2-2
CASSRGAAYEQYF,TGTGCCAGCAGCCGCGGGGCAGCCTACGAGCAGTACTTC,.,13,.,TRBV7-9,TRBJ2-7
CASSPDRVDQPQHF,TGCGCCAGCAGCCCGGACAGGGTGGATCAGCCCCAGCATTTT,.,14,TRBD1,TRBV5-1,TRBJ1-5